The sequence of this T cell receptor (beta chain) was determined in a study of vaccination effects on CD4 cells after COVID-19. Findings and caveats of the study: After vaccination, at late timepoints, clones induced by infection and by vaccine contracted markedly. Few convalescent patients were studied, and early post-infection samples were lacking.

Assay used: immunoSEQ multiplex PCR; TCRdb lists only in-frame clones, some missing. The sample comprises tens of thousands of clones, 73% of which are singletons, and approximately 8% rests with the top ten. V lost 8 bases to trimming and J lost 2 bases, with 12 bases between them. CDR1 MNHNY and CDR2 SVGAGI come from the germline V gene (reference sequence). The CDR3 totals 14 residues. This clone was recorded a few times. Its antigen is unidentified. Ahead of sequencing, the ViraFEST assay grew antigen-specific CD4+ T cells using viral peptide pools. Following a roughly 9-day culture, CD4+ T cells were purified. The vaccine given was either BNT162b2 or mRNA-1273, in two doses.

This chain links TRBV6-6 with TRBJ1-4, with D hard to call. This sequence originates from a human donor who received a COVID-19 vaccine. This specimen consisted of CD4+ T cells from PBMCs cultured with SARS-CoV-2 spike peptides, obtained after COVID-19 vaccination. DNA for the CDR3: TGTGCCAGCTACGAGGGCCGGACTAATGAAAAACTGTTTTTT. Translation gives CASYEGRTNEKLFF.